What follows are 28 T cell receptor beta chains derived from one specimen sequenced in a study of cytomegalovirus exposure and HLA in healthy donors. PCR involved 60 Vbeta and 13 Jbeta primers. Some clones are missing from TCRdb's copy, which holds only in-frame ones; the method was immunoSEQ multiplex PCR. The table has about 120,000 clones, about 72% seen once. The sequencing input was PBMCs. Receptors were obtained from a female donor in good health and CMV-seronegative.

The rearrangement uses TRBV19 and TRBJ1-1; 7 positions match TRBD1. The CDR3 totals 13 residues. Trimming cost V 5 bases and J 8 bases; bases outside gene matches: 8. Germline V gene data show CDR1 as LNHDA and CDR2 as SQIVND (reference sequence). The DNA for the CDR3 is TGTGCCAGTAGTCATAAGGGGGCTAGGGAAGCTTTCTTT. Protein sequence: CASSHKGAREAFF.

This clone was counted once. The V call is TRBV28, the J call TRBJ2-1; the D is unclear. Trimming left V 4 bases short and J 4 bases short, with 5 bases between. Germline CDR1 reads MDHEN; CDR2 reads SYDVKM. CDR3 length: 12 residues. The CDR3 region has the DNA TGTGCCAGCAGTTCCTATTACAATGAGCAGTTCTTC. The encoded protein is CASSSYYNEQFF.

The chain uses TRBV5-1 and TRBJ2-7, with a tentative D call TRBD2 (6 bases). Trimming shortened V by 2 bases and J by 7 bases, and 13 bases separated the two germline ends. The length of the CDR3 is 13 residues. CDR1 is SGHRS, CDR2 YFSETQ, per germline. In DNA form, the CDR3 reads TGCGCCAGCAGCTTCGGACTATCGGAGGAGCAGTACTTC. Translation: CASSFGLSEEQYF.

The chain carries TRBV4-3 and TRBJ2-3, with TRBD2 identical over 10 bases. The V gene's germline CDR1 is LGHNA and CDR2 YSLEER. This CDR3 spans 18 amino acids. The ends lost 0 bases at V and 0 bases at J; junction bases unmatched: 6. Written as DNA, the CDR3 is TGCGCCAGCAGCCAAGAACTAGCGGGGAGACTTAGCACAGATACGCAGTATTTT. Its translation is CASSQELAGRLSTDTQYF.

CDR3 residues: CASIPLADSYNEQFF. The CDR3 nucleotides read TGCGCCAGCATCCCTCTAGCGGACTCCTACAATGAGCAGTTCTTC. V gene TRBV5-1 combines with J gene TRBJ2-1; 7 nucleotides align to TRBD2. V lost 6 bases and J lost 0; bases outside the gene matches: 6. The V gene's germline CDR1 is SGHRS and CDR2 YFSETQ. The CDR3 extends over 15 amino acids.

The chain couples TRBV25-1 to TRBJ2-3; tentatively, D is TRBD1 (5 bases). Germline loops: CDR1 MGHDK, CDR2 SYGVNS. The CDR3 runs 14 residues. Trimming removed 3 bases at V and 3 bases at J, with 10 bases between. The CDR3 nucleotides are TGTGCCAGCAGTGAGGCCCCAGGGACAGATACGCAGTATTTT. It yields the protein CASSEAPGTDTQYF.

On this clone: This clone may be a read error of a much larger clone one base away. V and J are TRBV6-5 and TRBJ2-5; TRBD1 agrees at 10 bases. The tail of the sequence fits TRBJ2-7 better, so the J call may be wrong. Germline CDR1 reads MNHEY; CDR2 reads SVGAGI. This CDR3 spans 14 amino acids. The CDR3 region has the DNA TGTGCCAGCAGTTACGGGACAGGGGCCTACGAGCAGTACTTC. Translated, it gives CASSYGTGAYEQYF.

The chain is built from TRBV28 and TRBJ1-1, with a weak D call TRBD1 (5 bases). This CDR3 spans 13 amino acids. Trimming left V 10 bases short and J 0 bases short, with 12 bases between. The germline V gene encodes CDR1 MDHEN and CDR2 SYDVKM. CDR3 DNA sequence: TGTGCCACCTGGGGGGAAGTGAACACTGAAGCTTTCTTT. Protein: CATWGEVNTEAFF.

V usage is TRBV2 and J usage is TRBJ1-3; 7 nucleotides match TRBD1. This CDR3 contains 13 residues. CDR1 is SNHLY, CDR2 FYNNEI, per germline. Unmatched junction bases numbered 2, after V lost 5 bases and J lost 4 bases. This CDR3 reads CASSIRGGNTIYF. As DNA, the CDR3 is TGTGCCAGCAGTATCAGGGGGGGAAACACCATATATTTT.

The chain joins TRBV30 to TRBJ1-2, with 12 nucleotides matching TRBD1. The junction had 20 bases not matched to a gene; V was cut back by 0 bases and J by 3 bases. From germline, CDR1 is GTSNPN and CDR2 SVGIG (reference sequence). This CDR3 is built from 21 residues. As DNA, the CDR3 is TGTGCCTGGAGTGTCCCGGGGTCCCGGGGGACAGGGGGCGACAACCACTATGGCTACACCTTC. Its protein product is CAWSVPGSRGTGGDNHYGYTF.

This rearrangement joins TRBV30 to TRBJ2-7; 7 bases line up with TRBD1. This CDR3 is built from 12 residues. Germline V CDR1 and CDR2: GTSNPN, SVGIG (reference sequence). V trimming: 5 bases; J trimming: 2 bases; junction bases outside the gene matches: 3. CDR3 amino acids: CAWGDRAYEQYF. CDR3 DNA sequence: TGTGCCTGGGGTGACAGGGCCTACGAGCAGTACTTC.

V gene TRBV7-2 combines with J gene TRBJ2-3; a possible D gene is TRBD2 (5 bases). Germline loops: CDR1 SGHTA, CDR2 FQGNSA. V gave up 1 base and J gave up 4 bases, with 12 bases separating them. The CDR3 contains 15 residues. The CDR3 DNA sequence: TGTGCCAGCAGCTTAGTATCGGAGGCGGCAGATACGCAGTATTTT. It specifies CASSLVSEAADTQYF.

This clone was seen a single time. This chain uses TRBV5-1 with TRBJ2-5, with TRBD1 as a possible D gene (5 bases). CDR1 is SGHRS and CDR2 is YFSETQ in the germline V gene. Trimming removed 1 base at V and 4 bases at J, with 8 bases between. The CDR3 consists of 13 residues. CDR3 nucleotides: TGCGCCAGCAGCTTGACAGGTACAGAGACCCAGTACTTC. Its protein product is CASSLTGTETQYF. The full variable domain, rest sourced from reference TRBV5-1 and TRBJ2-5, is KAGVTQTPRYLIKTRGQQVTLSCSPISGHRSVSWYQQTPGQGLQFLFEYFSETQRNKGNFPGRFSGRQFSNSRSEMNVSTLELGDSALYLCASSLTGTETQYFGPGTRLLVL.

The chain is built from TRBV5-1 and TRBJ2-7; maybe TRBD1 (5 bases). The CDR3 runs to 13 residues. Germline CDR1 reads SGHRS; CDR2 reads YFSETQ. V gave up 0 bases and J gave up 3 bases, with 7 bases separating them. The CDR3: CASSLAQGYEQYF. The CDR3 DNA reads TGCGCCAGCAGCTTGGCCCAGGGCTACGAGCAGTACTTC.

The genes are TRBV4-3 and TRBJ2-7; TRBD2 agrees at 11 bases. J was trimmed by 4 bases and V by 4 bases; bases with no gene match: 3. In germline, CDR1 is LGHNA, CDR2 YSLEER. The CDR3 extends over 14 amino acids. CDR3 amino acids: CASSRGTSGYEQYF. The CDR3 DNA follows: TGCGCCAGCAGCCGGGGGACTAGCGGATACGAGCAGTACTTC.

The chain carries TRBV11-2 and TRBJ1-1; D not resolved. This CDR3 contains 12 residues. Trimming took 3 bases from V and 5 from J, leaving 7 bases between them. The V gene's germline CDR1 is SGHAT and CDR2 FQNNGV. This CDR3 is CASSFGRTEAFF. The CDR3 bases are TGTGCCAGCAGCTTTGGGAGGACTGAAGCTTTCTTT.

The rearrangement links TRBV5-1 to TRBJ2-3, with D uncertain. Germline CDR1 SGHRS, CDR2 YFSETQ. The CDR3 has 17 residues. Between the trimmed V and J ends, which lost 4 bases and 0 bases, there was a span of 18 bases. In DNA form, the CDR3 reads TGCGCCAGCAGCCTCCCATTAATTGGCCTGAGCACAGATACGCAGTATTTT. Residues: CASSLPLIGLSTDTQYF.

This clone showed up just once. This chain links TRBV9 with TRBJ2-3, with D unclear. Germline V gives CDR1 SGDLS, CDR2 YYNGEE. This CDR3 contains 16 residues. V was trimmed by 0 bases and J by 0 bases, leaving 11 bases between them. The CDR3: CASSVGAILSTDTQYF. In nucleotides, the CDR3 is TGTGCCAGCAGCGTAGGGGCCATCCTTAGCACAGATACGCAGTATTTT.

V is TRBV19 and J is TRBJ2-1, with 9 bases aligning to TRBD2. This CDR3 is built from 14 residues. With 7 bases clipped from V and 4 bases from J, the junction kept 5 bases outside the gene matches. Germline lookup yields CDR1 LNHDA and CDR2 SQIVND (reference sequence). CDR3 DNA: TGTGCCAGTAAGGTGCTAGCGGGGTACAATGAGCAGTTCTTC. Amino acids: CASKVLAGYNEQFF.

The chain uses TRBV5-1 and TRBJ2-3; no clear D gene. Germline assignment: CDR1 SGHRS and CDR2 YFSETQ. Trimming cost V 0 bases and J 0 bases, with 8 bases left between them. CDR3 length equals 15 residues. CDR3: CASSLGAYSTDTQYF. The DNA of the CDR3 is TGCGCCAGCAGCTTGGGGGCCTATAGCACAGATACGCAGTATTTT.

The V gene is TRBV28, the J gene TRBJ2-6, with 7 bases identical to TRBD1. J was trimmed by 0 bases and V by 4 bases; bases with no gene match: 9. Looked up from germline, CDR1 is MDHEN and CDR2 is SYDVKM. CDR3 length equals 18 residues. This chain's CDR3 is CASSSRDSSSSGANVLTF. The CDR3 DNA follows: TGTGCCAGCAGTTCCCGGGACAGTAGTAGCTCTGGGGCCAACGTCCTGACTTTC.

There are a few counts of this clone. This chain joins TRBV18 and TRBJ1-2; 12 bases map to TRBD1. The CDR3 length is 17 residues. J gave up 1 base and V 2 bases, and 5 bases lay outside the gene matches. Germline assignment: CDR1 KGHSH and CDR2 LQKENI. CDR3 in DNA: TGTGCCAGCTCACCAGGGACAGGGGGCGTTTATAACTATGGCTACACCTTC. Encoded protein: CASSPGTGGVYNYGYTF.

The V call is TRBV27, the J call TRBJ2-5, with TRBD2 matching over 9 bases. After removal of 4 bases from V and 5 bases from J, the junction contained 8 bases not matched to a gene. This CDR3 has 15 residues. Germline CDR1 reads MNHEY; CDR2 reads SMNVEV (reference sequence). CDR3 amino acids: CASSSRTSEDETQYF. The CDR3 coding sequence is TGTGCCAGCAGTTCTCGGACTAGCGAGGACGAGACCCAGTACTTC.

The V gene is TRBV28, the J gene TRBJ1-2; TRBD1 matches at 8 bases. The CDR3 has 14 amino acids. CDR1 is MDHEN and CDR2 is SYDVKM in the germline V gene. V shed 6 bases, J shed 0 bases, and the junction held 3 bases outside the gene matches. DNA for the CDR3: TGTGCCAGCAGGGGGACAGGCGCTAACTATGGCTACACCTTC. Translating gives CASRGTGANYGYTF.

This clone came up a few times. The chain joins TRBV18 to TRBJ2-5; D possibly corresponds to TRBD1 (6 bases). The end of the DNA aligns better with TRBJ2-7, so the J call may be wrong. The length of the CDR3 is 15 residues. CDR1 and CDR2 from the germline V gene are KGHSH and LQKENI. CDR3 in amino acids: CASSPLSGTSYEQYF. The CDR3, as DNA: TGTGCCAGCTCACCGTTATCCGGGACATCTTACGAGCAGTACTTC.

The J gene is TRBJ1-4, the V gene TRBV15; 12 bases match TRBD1. Germline V CDR1 and CDR2: LNHNV, YYDKDF (reference sequence). The length of the CDR3 is 19 residues. Trimming at V came to 3 bases and at J to 6 bases, leaving 14 bases not matched to a gene. The CDR3 reads CATSRGDRGHIRRDEKLFF. The CDR3 coding sequence is TGTGCCACCAGCAGGGGGGACAGGGGGCATATTCGGCGGGATGAAAAACTGTTTTTT.

The V call is TRBV27, the J call TRBJ1-2; D is possibly TRBD1 (6 bases). Germline V gene lookup returns CDR1 MNHEY and CDR2 SMNVEV (reference sequence). Trimming stripped 5 bases from V and 3 bases from J, with 16 bases between. This CDR3 is 15 amino acids long. Written as DNA, the CDR3 is TGTGCCAGCAGTCGATCGGGGGGGCCCGACTATGGCTACACCTTC. Encoded protein: CASSRSGGPDYGYTF.

This chain uses TRBV10-2 with TRBJ2-2; 7 nucleotides agree with TRBD1. CDR1 is WSHSY, CDR2 SAAADI, per germline. There are 15 residues in the CDR3. V dropped 6 bases and J dropped 5; count of bases not matched to a gene: 9. CDR3 region: CASSKQGLGTGELFF. Here the CDR3 DNA reads TGCGCCAGCAGCAAACAGGGGTTGGGTACCGGGGAGCTGTTTTTT.